Following are 15 T cell receptor beta chains from one sample sequenced in a study of blood T cells in healthy people across ages. Combining a sample-barcoded 5' primer with a J-beta primer mix, a second PCR ran for roughly 6 to 12 cycles. Via MiXCR, TCRdb re-called the 5' RACE reads, giving one row per CDR3 protein. The sample has roughly 1.5 million distinct CDR3 sequences, around 40% seen once. The sample comprised blood. All receptors come from a young woman in good health.

V gene TRBV4-2 combines with J gene TRBJ2-2, with D maybe TRBD2 (5 bases). The V end lost 0 bases, the J end lost 0 bases, and 8 bases lay between the germline ends. Germline CDR1 is LGHNA and CDR2 is YNFKEQ. The CDR3 loop spans 16 amino acids. This CDR3 is CASSQEASPNTGELFF. The CDR3 DNA reads as TGTGCCAGCAGCCAAGAAGCTAGCCCGAACACCGGGGAGCTGTTTTTT.

V and J are TRBV30 and TRBJ2-7; D is ambiguous. V lost 4 bases, J lost 2 bases, and 9 bases lay in between. The CDR3 runs 12 residues. Germline V gene lookup returns CDR1 GTSNPN and CDR2 SVGIG (reference sequence). The CDR3 here is CAWIGEAYEQYF. CDR3 bases: TGTGCCTGGATCGGTGAGGCCTACGAGCAGTACTTC.

The genes are TRBV4-3 and TRBJ2-1; D is perhaps TRBD2 (5 bases). CDR1 is LGHNA, CDR2 YSLEER, per germline. Trimming left V 2 bases short and J 8 bases short, with 13 bases between. The CDR3 covers 14 residues. The CDR3 nucleotides read TGCGCCAGCAGCCAAAATATCCTAGCAGATGAGCAGTTCTTC. It codes for CASSQNILADEQFF.

Ten or more counts support this clonotype. The chain joins TRBV7-3 to TRBJ1-2, with unresolved D. CDR1 and CDR2 from the germline V gene are SGHTA and FQGTGA. Trimming took off 3 bases at V and 2 bases at J, with 7 bases between the two ends. This CDR3 has 13 residues. The CDR3 DNA reads TGTGCCAGCAGCTTCGCACAGAACTATGGCTACACCTTC. Residues: CASSFAQNYGYTF.

In the case of this clonotype: This sequence may be a read error, since a much larger clone differs from it by one base. The chain's CDR3 is CSVDADNGYEQYF. The CDR3 region has the DNA TGCAGCGTTGATGCGGACAATGGCTACGAGCAGTACTTC. V and J are TRBV29-1 and TRBJ2-7; TRBD1 might be the D (5 bases). V was clipped by 3 bases and J by 3 bases, with 12 bases between them. There are 13 residues in the CDR3. CDR1 and CDR2 (germline): SQVTM, ANQGSEA.

This clonotype turned up a few times. The chain has TRBV4-3 and TRBJ1-4, with D maybe TRBD1 (6 bases). There are 14 residues in the CDR3. V was pared by 5 bases and J by 5 bases, with 12 bases between. CDR1 is LGHNA, CDR2 YSLEER, per germline. The CDR3 DNA follows: TGCGCCAGCAGCTACAGGGAGGGCAATGAAAAACTGTTTTTT. Protein sequence: CASSYREGNEKLFF.

In this sample, this clonotype turned up many times. V usage is TRBV29-1 and J usage is TRBJ1-2; no firm D call. V was shortened by 0 bases and J by 4 bases, with 6 bases between the two germline ends. Germline V gene lookup returns CDR1 SQVTM and CDR2 ANQGSEA. The CDR3 loop spans 12 amino acids. The CDR3 protein is CSVEDPGYGYTF. The CDR3 DNA follows: TGCAGCGTTGAAGATCCCGGCTATGGCTACACCTTC.

This clonotype was recorded once. The chain is built from TRBV7-2 and TRBJ1-2; maybe TRBD1 (6 bases). V was shortened by 7 bases and J by 5 bases, with 29 bases between the two germline ends. Per the germline V gene, CDR1 is SGHTA and CDR2 is FQGNSA. The CDR3 has 18 residues. The CDR3, as DNA: TGTGCCAGCACCATAACATTTTCCAGGGGCCCCTTGGGGTATGGCTACACCTTC. Its protein product is CASTITFSRGPLGYGYTF.

This clonotype was counted a few times. The rearrangement joins TRBV29-1 to TRBJ2-5; the D is unclear. Germline assignment: CDR1 SQVTM and CDR2 ANQGSEA. The CDR3 contains 14 residues. The CDR3 nucleotides are TGCAGACCCCCGGTTGGGATCGGCCAAGAGACCCAGTACTTC. It codes for CRPPVGIGQETQYF.

The table lists this clonotype with a few counts. The rearrangement uses TRBV7-2 and TRBJ2-7; no clear D. CDR1 SGHTA and CDR2 FQGNSA come from the germline V gene. Between the trimmed V and J ends, which lost 3 bases and 5 bases, there was a span of 8 bases. The CDR3 totals 12 residues. The CDR3, as DNA: TGTGCCAGCAGCTTCCCTTCGAACGAGCAGTACTTC. Amino acids: CASSFPSNEQYF.

This clonotype appeared a few times. The chain recombines TRBV20-1 with TRBJ2-1; possibly TRBD2 for D (6 bases). Trimming pared 2 bases from V and 4 bases from J, leaving 15 bases between. The CDR3 totals 15 residues. The germline CDR1 and CDR2 sequences are DFQATT and SNEGSKA (reference sequence). The CDR3 is CSARTARDFYNEQFF. CDR3 bases: TGCAGTGCTAGAACGGCAAGGGACTTTTACAATGAGCAGTTCTTC.

This clonotype has just a few counts. The chain recombines TRBV7-2 with TRBJ2-7; TRBD1 matches at 10 bases. Germline assignment: CDR1 SGHTA and CDR2 FQGNSA. The V gene end was trimmed by 3 bases and the J gene end by 3 bases; junction bases not matched to a gene: 5. The CDR3 covers 15 residues. The CDR3 sequence: CASSFRRDRGYEQYF. The CDR3 nucleotides read TGTGCCAGCAGCTTCCGCCGGGACAGGGGCTACGAGCAGTACTTC.

V and J are TRBV6-2 or TRBV6-3 and TRBJ1-6, with TRBD1 identical over 9 bases. After removal of 2 bases from V and 10 bases from J, the junction contained 9 bases not matched to a gene. This CDR3 has 16 amino acids. Germline V gives CDR1 MNHEY, CDR2 SVGEGT. CDR3 region: CASSYGQGLLVSPLHF. The CDR3 bases are TGTGCCAGCAGTTACGGACAGGGGCTGCTAGTATCACCCCTCCACTTT.

The chain joins TRBV12-3 or TRBV12-4 to TRBJ2-5, with 10 nucleotides matching TRBD2. With V trimmed by 2 bases and J by 11 bases, 11 bases remained unmatched. The CDR3 length is 15 residues. Here the CDR3 reads CASSLSGRALNEQYF. The CDR3 nucleotides read TGTGCCAGCAGTTTAAGCGGGAGGGCCCTAAATGAGCAGTACTTC.

The chain carries TRBV9 and TRBJ2-7, with TRBD2 identical over 13 bases. This CDR3 region has 16 residues. Germline V gene data show CDR1 as SGDLS and CDR2 as YYNGEE. The ends lost 4 bases at V and 7 bases at J; junction bases unmatched: 11. This CDR3 reads CASSLRTSGSCNEQYF. CDR3 in DNA: TGTGCCAGCAGCTTAAGGACTAGCGGGAGCTGCAATGAGCAGTACTTC.